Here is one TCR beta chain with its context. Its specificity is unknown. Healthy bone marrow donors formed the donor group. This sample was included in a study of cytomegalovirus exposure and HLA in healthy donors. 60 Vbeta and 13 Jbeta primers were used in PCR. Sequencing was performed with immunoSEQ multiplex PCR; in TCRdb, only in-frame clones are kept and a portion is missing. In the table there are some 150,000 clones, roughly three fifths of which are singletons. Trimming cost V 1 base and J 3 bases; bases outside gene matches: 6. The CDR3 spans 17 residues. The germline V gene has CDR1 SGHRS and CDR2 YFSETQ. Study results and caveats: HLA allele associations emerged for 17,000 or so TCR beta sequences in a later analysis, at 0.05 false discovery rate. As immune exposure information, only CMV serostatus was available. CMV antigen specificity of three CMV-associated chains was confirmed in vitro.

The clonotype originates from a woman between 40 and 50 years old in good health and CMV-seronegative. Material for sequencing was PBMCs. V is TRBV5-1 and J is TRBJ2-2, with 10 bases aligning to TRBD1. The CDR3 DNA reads TGCGCCAGCAGCTTGAACTTTGGGACAGGGGACACCGGGGAGCTGTTTTTT. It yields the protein CASSLNFGTGDTGELFF.